This T cell receptor beta chain derives from a study of OX40 agonist ivuxolimab in advanced cancers. Trimming left V 8 bases short and J 5 bases short, with 10 bases between. Germline lookup yields CDR1 DFQATT and CDR2 SNEGSKA (reference sequence). This CDR3 is built from 11 residues. Patients had blood sampled at baseline and again on cycle 4 day 1 and cycle 7 day 1. The table came from immunoSEQ multiplex PCR; TCRdb's copy has only in-frame clones and leaves some out. The data show approximately 59,000 clones, 88% seen once. Sequences were derived from CD4+ or CD8+ T cells sorted from blood, sampled in a trial of the OX40 agonist ivuxolimab. The sequence came from an adult with an advanced solid tumor such as melanoma, head and neck, liver or kidney cancer. The rearrangement links TRBV20-1 to TRBJ2-1; TRBD2 is a possible D gene (5 bases). The CDR3 nucleotides are TGCAGTTCCCGGGAAAACAATGAGCAGTTCTTC. This encodes CSSRENNEQFF.